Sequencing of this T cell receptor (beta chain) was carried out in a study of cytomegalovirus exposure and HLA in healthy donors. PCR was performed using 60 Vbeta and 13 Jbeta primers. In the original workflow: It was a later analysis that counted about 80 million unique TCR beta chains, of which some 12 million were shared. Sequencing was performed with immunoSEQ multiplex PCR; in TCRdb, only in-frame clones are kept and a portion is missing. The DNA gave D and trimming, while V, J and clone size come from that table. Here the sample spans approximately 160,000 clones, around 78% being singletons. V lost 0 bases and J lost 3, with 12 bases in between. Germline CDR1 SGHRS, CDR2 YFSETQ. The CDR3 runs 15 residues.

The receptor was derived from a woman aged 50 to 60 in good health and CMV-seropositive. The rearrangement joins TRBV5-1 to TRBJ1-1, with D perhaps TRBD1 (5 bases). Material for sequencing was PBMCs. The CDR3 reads CASSLGGDGYTEAFF. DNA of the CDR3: TGCGCCAGCAGCTTGGGGGGGGACGGATACACTGAAGCTTTCTTT.